This T cell receptor (beta chain) was recorded in a study of CD8 T cells in ankylosing spondylitis. Study results and caveats: Among TCR beta sequences, a motif of under 10 highly homologous variants appeared characteristic of ankylosing spondylitis blood. Within peripheral blood, clones linked to disease were CD8+ and relatively rare. Disease-linked clones reportedly showed significant enrichment in matched ankylosing spondylitis synovial fluid. Past research had described some motif variants in reactive arthritis synovial fluid and blood.

Quantitative 5'-RACE was performed with molecular barcodes, and it yielded the TCR beta libraries. Using its own MiXCR run on the 5' RACE reads, TCRdb lists one record per CDR3 protein. This repertoire shows about 500,000 distinct CDR3 sequences, about an eighth found once; its top ten account for around 6.8%. Comments on this clonotype: Its cognate antigen is unknown.

The CDR3 is 12 residues long. The V end lost 3 bases, the J end lost 19 bases, and 16 bases lay between the germline ends. Germline V gene sequence: CDR1 SEHNR, CDR2 FQNEAQ (reference sequence). The sequence was collected from a male donor with ankylosing spondylitis. The sequenced sample was blood, either unsorted or a sorted T cell fraction (not recorded which). The J gene is TRBJ1-6, the V gene TRBV7-9; D is possibly TRBD1 (6 bases). CDR3 nucleotide sequence: TGTGCCAGCAGCTTCCAGGGGATGGCGGTTCACTTT. As protein: CASSFQGMAVHF. Supplemented by reference TRBV7-9 and TRBJ1-6, the full variable domain reads DTGVSQNPRHKITKRGQNVTFRCDPISEHNRLYWYRQTLGQGPEFLTYFQNEAQLEKSRLLSDRFSAERPKGSFSTLEIQRTEQGDSAMYLCASSFQGMAVHFGNGTRLTVT.